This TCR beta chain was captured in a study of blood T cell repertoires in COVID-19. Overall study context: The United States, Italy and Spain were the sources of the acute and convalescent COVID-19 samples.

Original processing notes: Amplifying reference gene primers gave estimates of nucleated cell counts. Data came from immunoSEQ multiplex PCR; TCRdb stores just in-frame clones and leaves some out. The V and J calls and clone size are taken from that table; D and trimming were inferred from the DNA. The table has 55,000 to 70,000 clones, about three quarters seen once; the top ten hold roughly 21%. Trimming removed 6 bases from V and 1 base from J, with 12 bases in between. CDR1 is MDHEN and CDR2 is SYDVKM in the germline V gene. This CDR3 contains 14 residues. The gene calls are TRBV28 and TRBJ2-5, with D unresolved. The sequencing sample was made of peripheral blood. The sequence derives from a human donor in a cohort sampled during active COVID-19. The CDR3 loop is CASSPTDLQETQYF. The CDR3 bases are TGTGCCAGCAGCCCCACTGATCTCCAAGAGACCCAGTACTTC.